This T cell receptor beta chain was obtained from a study of molecular identifiers for immune sequencing clone quantification. Regarding the study as a whole: One cell's worth of spiked Jurkat TCR RNA was reportedly detectable among approximately 980,000 naive cells. With a barcode shared among identical TCR molecules, highly expanded clone sizes could be underestimated.

The germline V and J ends were trimmed by 1 base and 1 base, with 8 bases remaining between them. The CDR3 totals 14 residues. Germline V gives CDR1 SGHKS, CDR2 YYEKEE (reference sequence). TCRdb recomputed calls from the PCR reads with MiXCR, one row per CDR3 protein. The profile shows hundreds of thousands of distinct CDR3 sequences, 15% to 20% of them singletons. Naive CD8 T cells were picked out by sorting for CD8+CD4-CCR7+CD45RA+. There are many counts of this clonotype. Its antigen is unidentified. The chain couples TRBV5-5 to TRBJ1-1; the D is unclear. Sequenced sample: naive CD8+ T cells from blood, with Jurkat cell RNA spiked in. Subset described: FACS-sorted CD8+CD4-CCR7+CD45RA+ naive T cells. This receptor was obtained from a human donor in good health. Some libraries in this study had Jurkat cell RNA spiked in. The DNA of the CDR3 is TGTGCCAGCAGCTTGACAGTATCGAACACTGAAGCTTTCTTT. Protein: CASSLTVSNTEAFF.